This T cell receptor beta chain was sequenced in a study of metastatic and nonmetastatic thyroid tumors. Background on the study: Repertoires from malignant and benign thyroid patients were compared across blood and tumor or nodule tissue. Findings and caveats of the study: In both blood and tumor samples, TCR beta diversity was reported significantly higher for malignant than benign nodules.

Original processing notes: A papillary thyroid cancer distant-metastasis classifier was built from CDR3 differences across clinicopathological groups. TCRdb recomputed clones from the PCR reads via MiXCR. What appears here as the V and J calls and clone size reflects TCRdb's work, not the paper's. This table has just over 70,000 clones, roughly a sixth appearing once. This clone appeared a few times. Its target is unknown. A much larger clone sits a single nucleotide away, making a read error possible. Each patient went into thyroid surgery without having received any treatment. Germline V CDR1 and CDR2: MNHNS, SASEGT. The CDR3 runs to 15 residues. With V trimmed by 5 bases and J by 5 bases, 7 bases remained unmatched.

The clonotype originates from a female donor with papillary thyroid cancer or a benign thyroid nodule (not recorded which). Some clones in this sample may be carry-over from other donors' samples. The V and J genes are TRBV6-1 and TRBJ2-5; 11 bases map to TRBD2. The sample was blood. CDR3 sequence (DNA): TGTGCCAGCAGTCGGACTAGCGGGCTCTCGGAGACCCAGTACTTC. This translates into CASSRTSGLSETQYF.